The 2 T cell receptor beta chains reported below all come from one sample, sequenced in a study of T-cell memory formation after mild COVID-19. TCRdb re-derived calls from the 5' RACE reads in MiXCR, one entry per CDR3 protein. The data hold 450,000 to 700,000 distinct CDR3 sequences, with 15% to 20% observed a single time. Sequencing was carried out using PBMCs or a T cell subset sorted from them (not recorded which). These receptors all stem from an adult woman who had mild COVID-19 (a few samples of this study predate the infection). Cell type and time point are not known.

A few counts support this clonotype. The V gene is TRBV4-1, the J gene TRBJ2-7; D might be TRBD1 (6 bases). In germline, CDR1 is MGHRA, CDR2 YSYEKL. This CDR3 region has 17 residues. The germline V and J ends were trimmed by 1 base and 4 bases, with 20 bases remaining between them. The CDR3: CASSQGDISRHPYEQYF. The CDR3 DNA reads as TGCGCCAGCAGCCAAGGGGACATCTCCCGACACCCTTACGAGCAGTACTTC.

Only a few counts were recorded for this clonotype. V gene TRBV6-2 or TRBV6-3 combines with J gene TRBJ2-7, with 12 bases fitting TRBD2. V lost 4 bases, J lost 1 base, and 8 bases stayed unmatched. CDR3 size: 17 residues. CDR1 MNHEY and CDR2 SVGEGT come from the germline V gene. The CDR3 DNA is TGTGCCAGCAGTTCCCTCACTAGCGGGGGGATTTCCTACGAGCAGTACTTC. This codes for CASSSLTSGGISYEQYF.